Listed below are T cell receptor beta chains from one sample, sequenced in a study of Graves' ophthalmopathy and Graves' hyperthyroidism. Each CDR3 protein is one row after TCRdb ran MiXCR on the multiplex PCR reads. The table lists 300,000 to 400,000 distinct CDR3 sequences, 15% to 20% of them singletons. Sequencing used peripheral blood. The receptors originated from an adult man with Graves' ophthalmopathy. The CDR3 runs from the conserved cysteine through the conserved F or W. D genes are given only for firm matches. Only part of the rows carry a size: once, few, many, or a class if the clone is expanded.

j_call: TRBJ1-5; v_call: TRBV20-1; d_call: -; clone_size: -; cdr3_nt: TGCAGTGCTAGCCGGGGATTCAATCAGCCCCAGCTTTTT; cdr3_aa: CSASRGFNQPQLF
j_call: TRBJ1-6; v_call: TRBV28; d_call: -; clone_size: many; cdr3_nt: TGTGCCAGCTCGGTGTCGGCCCTGGGGTATTCACCCCTCCACTTT; cdr3_aa: CASSVSALGYSPLHF
j_call: TRBJ2-5; v_call: TRBV6-1; d_call: -; clone_size: -; cdr3_nt: TGTGCCAGCAGGGAAGGGGTGACCCAGTACTTC; cdr3_aa: CASREGVTQYF
j_call: TRBJ1-6; v_call: TRBV12-3/TRBV12-4; d_call: TRBD1; clone_size: many; cdr3_nt: TGTGCCAGCAGTCCCTTGGACAGGTGGGGTTCACCCCTCCACTTT; cdr3_aa: CASSPLDRWGSPLHF
j_call: TRBJ1-5; v_call: TRBV3-1; d_call: -; clone_size: many; cdr3_nt: TGTGCCAGCAGCCAAGATACCCTGTCCAATCAGCCCCAGCATTTT; cdr3_aa: CASSQDTLSNQPQHF
j_call: TRBJ1-2; v_call: TRBV11-2; d_call: -; clone_size: many; cdr3_nt: TGTGCCAGCAGCTTAGCGACGGACTATGGCTACACCTTC; cdr3_aa: CASSLATDYGYTF
j_call: TRBJ1-1; v_call: TRBV12-3/TRBV12-4; d_call: -; clone_size: -; cdr3_nt: TGTGCCAGCAGTTTAGTTCTCGGGGATCAGGGTTTCTTT; cdr3_aa: CASSLVLGDQGFF
j_call: TRBJ1-1; v_call: TRBV6-6; d_call: TRBD1; clone_size: many; cdr3_nt: TGTGCCAGCAGGTTACGGGGGACAGCCCTTAGGGGCACTGAAGCTTTCTTT; cdr3_aa: CASRLRGTALRGTEAFF
j_call: TRBJ2-6; v_call: TRBV9; d_call: -; clone_size: many; cdr3_nt: TGTGCCAGCAGCGTAGAGGATATGACGGGAAACTCTGGGGCCAACGTCCTGACTTTC; cdr3_aa: CASSVEDMTGNSGANVLTF
j_call: TRBJ1-2; v_call: TRBV6-5; d_call: -; clone_size: few; cdr3_nt: TGTGCCAGCAGTTTCTTGCCAGGCGGGGGTTACAGCTTC; cdr3_aa: CASSFLPGGGYSF
j_call: TRBJ1-1; v_call: TRBV18; d_call: TRBD1; clone_size: few; cdr3_nt: TGTGCCAGCTCGTGGGACAGGGGGCGAGGTGAAGCTTTCTTT; cdr3_aa: CASSWDRGRGEAFF
j_call: TRBJ1-1; v_call: TRBV11-1; d_call: TRBD1; clone_size: many; cdr3_nt: TGTGCCAGCAGCCCCTCGACAGGGGTGATGAACACTGAAGCTTTCTTT; cdr3_aa: CASSPSTGVMNTEAFF
j_call: TRBJ2-7; v_call: TRBV4-1; d_call: TRBD2; clone_size: few; cdr3_nt: TGCGCCAGCAGCCAAATTAGCGGGAGTTACGAGCAGTACTTC; cdr3_aa: CASSQISGSYEQYF
j_call: TRBJ1-1; v_call: TRBV7-3; d_call: -; clone_size: -; cdr3_nt: TGTGCCAGCAGCTTAACGAGCCGGGACACTGAAGCTTTCTTT; cdr3_aa: CASSLTSRDTEAFF
j_call: TRBJ1-1; v_call: TRBV11-2; d_call: -; clone_size: many; cdr3_nt: TGTGCCAGCAGGGCATGGGGCAGGGTCAAGGGAAACACTGAAGCTTTCTTT; cdr3_aa: CASRAWGRVKGNTEAFF
j_call: TRBJ2-4; v_call: TRBV5-1; d_call: -; clone_size: many; cdr3_nt: TGCGCCAGCAGCTTGGATCGCAGCAAAAACATTCAGTACTTC; cdr3_aa: CASSLDRSKNIQYF
j_call: TRBJ1-2; v_call: TRBV6-1; d_call: -; clone_size: -; cdr3_nt: TGTGCCAGCAGTGAACTGGGTCACTATGGCTACACCTTC; cdr3_aa: CASSELGHYGYTF
j_call: TRBJ2-5; v_call: TRBV28; d_call: -; clone_size: many; cdr3_nt: TGTGCCAGCAGTTTATGGAAGGGGACCCAGTACTTC; cdr3_aa: CASSLWKGTQYF
j_call: TRBJ2-5; v_call: TRBV11-2; d_call: TRBD1; clone_size: many; cdr3_nt: TGTGCCAGCAGCTTTGGGGGACAGTACCAAGAGACCCAGTACTTC; cdr3_aa: CASSFGGQYQETQYF
j_call: TRBJ2-7; v_call: TRBV6-1; d_call: -; clone_size: many; cdr3_nt: TGTGCCAGCAGACCCCTGGACTTGGGCTCCTACGAGCAGTACTTC; cdr3_aa: CASRPLDLGSYEQYF
j_call: TRBJ2-7; v_call: TRBV19; d_call: TRBD2; clone_size: many; cdr3_nt: TGTGCCAGTAGTATAGGGAAGACTAGCGGGGGCTACGAGCAGTACTTC; cdr3_aa: CASSIGKTSGGYEQYF
j_call: TRBJ1-2; v_call: TRBV19; d_call: -; clone_size: many; cdr3_nt: TGTGCCAGTCGGCATAAACAGGGAACTCTCGGGGTCGGCTACACCTTC; cdr3_aa: CASRHKQGTLGVGYTF
j_call: TRBJ2-5; v_call: TRBV3-1; d_call: -; clone_size: many; cdr3_nt: TGTGCCAGCAGCCAATCGGGACATCCCCAGTACTTC; cdr3_aa: CASSQSGHPQYF
j_call: TRBJ2-5; v_call: TRBV5-8; d_call: -; clone_size: many; cdr3_nt: TGTGCCAGCAGCGCCTCAACCAGGGCGCGAGAGACCCAGTACTTC; cdr3_aa: CASSASTRARETQYF
j_call: TRBJ2-1; v_call: TRBV18; d_call: TRBD2; clone_size: many; cdr3_nt: TGTGCCAGCTCACCCGGACTAGTCGGGGAGCAGTTCTTC; cdr3_aa: CASSPGLVGEQFF
j_call: TRBJ2-2; v_call: TRBV11-1; d_call: -; clone_size: many; cdr3_nt: TGTGCCAAACAAGAGGACACGGCAATTCGAACCGGGGAGCTGTTTTTT; cdr3_aa: CAKQEDTAIRTGELFF
j_call: TRBJ2-7; v_call: TRBV9; d_call: -; clone_size: many; cdr3_nt: TGTGCCAGCAGCCCTAAGCCGGGGTATACCTCCTACGAGCAGTACTTC; cdr3_aa: CASSPKPGYTSYEQYF
j_call: TRBJ2-5; v_call: TRBV20-1; d_call: TRBD2; clone_size: few; cdr3_nt: TGCAGTGCTAGAGATCCCACTAGCGGGGGGGTGCTGTACCAAGAGACCCAGTACTTC; cdr3_aa: CSARDPTSGGVLYQETQYF
j_call: TRBJ2-7; v_call: TRBV20-1; d_call: -; clone_size: many; cdr3_nt: TGCAGTGCTAGACGACCAGGGTATCAATACGAGCAGTACTTC; cdr3_aa: CSARRPGYQYEQYF
j_call: TRBJ1-1; v_call: TRBV18; d_call: -; clone_size: many; cdr3_nt: TGTGCCAGCTCACTACAGGGTCCCCTGATCATGAACACTGAAGCTTTCTTT; cdr3_aa: CASSLQGPLIMNTEAFF
j_call: TRBJ1-1; v_call: TRBV5-1; d_call: -; clone_size: many; cdr3_nt: TGCGCCAGCAGCTTGACCGACACTGAAGCTTTCTTT; cdr3_aa: CASSLTDTEAFF
j_call: TRBJ2-5; v_call: TRBV30; d_call: -; clone_size: many; cdr3_nt: TGTGCCTGGAGCCCAGGATTTCTAGAAGAGACCCAGTACTTC; cdr3_aa: CAWSPGFLEETQYF
j_call: TRBJ1-2; v_call: TRBV7-9; d_call: -; clone_size: many; cdr3_nt: TGTGCCAGCAGCCCCTCGTCGGGGGTTTTTGGCTACACCTTC; cdr3_aa: CASSPSSGVFGYTF
j_call: TRBJ2-7; v_call: TRBV7-8; d_call: TRBD2; clone_size: many; cdr3_nt: TGTGCCAGCAGCTTACTAGCGGGGGCCCACCAGGCGTTATACGAGCAGTACTTC; cdr3_aa: CASSLLAGAHQALYEQYF
j_call: TRBJ2-7; v_call: TRBV20-1; d_call: -; clone_size: many; cdr3_nt: TGCAGTGCTAGAAGTAGGGTTGCCAACGAGCAGTACTTC; cdr3_aa: CSARSRVANEQYF
j_call: TRBJ2-5; v_call: TRBV5-5; d_call: -; clone_size: few; cdr3_nt: TGTGCCAGCAGCGGCACGACTGGAAGGGAGACCCAGTACTTC; cdr3_aa: CASSGTTGRETQYF
j_call: TRBJ1-1; v_call: TRBV6-5; d_call: TRBD1; clone_size: many; cdr3_nt: TGTGCCAGCAGACAGGGGGCTGAAGCTTTCTTT; cdr3_aa: CASRQGAEAFF
j_call: TRBJ2-5; v_call: TRBV6-2/TRBV6-3; d_call: TRBD1; clone_size: -; cdr3_nt: TGTGCCAGCAAAACAGGGGTCATTGAGACCCAGTACTTC; cdr3_aa: CASKTGVIETQYF
j_call: TRBJ2-7; v_call: TRBV4-1; d_call: -; clone_size: many; cdr3_nt: TGCGCCAGCAGCCAAGGAATGCGGCTGGAGTACGAGCAGTACTTC; cdr3_aa: CASSQGMRLEYEQYF
j_call: TRBJ1-3; v_call: TRBV6-1; d_call: -; clone_size: many; cdr3_nt: TGTGCCAGCATCCCAGCGGGGGTCGTCAACACCATATATTTT; cdr3_aa: CASIPAGVVNTIYF
j_call: TRBJ2-5; v_call: TRBV6-1; d_call: -; clone_size: few; cdr3_nt: TGTGCCAGCAGTCTTAGATGGGGGTCGATGGAGACCCAGTACTTC; cdr3_aa: CASSLRWGSMETQYF
j_call: TRBJ1-6; v_call: TRBV20-1; d_call: -; clone_size: many; cdr3_nt: TGCAGTGCTAGAGTTGACTCAAGGAATTCACCCCTCCACTTT; cdr3_aa: CSARVDSRNSPLHF
j_call: TRBJ2-2; v_call: TRBV18; d_call: TRBD2; clone_size: -; cdr3_nt: TGTGCCAGCTCACCACAGCGGGAGGACACCGGGGAGCTGTTTTTT; cdr3_aa: CASSPQREDTGELFF
j_call: TRBJ1-1; v_call: TRBV12-3/TRBV12-4; d_call: -; clone_size: many; cdr3_nt: TGTGCCAGCAACCTCTCAGGCATGAACACTGAAGCTTTCTTT; cdr3_aa: CASNLSGMNTEAFF
j_call: TRBJ2-6; v_call: TRBV5-6; d_call: -; clone_size: many; cdr3_nt: TGTGCCAGCAGCTTGCGGGGTTTAGGGTCTGGGGCCAACGTCCTGACTTTC; cdr3_aa: CASSLRGLGSGANVLTF
j_call: TRBJ2-4; v_call: TRBV15; d_call: -; clone_size: many; cdr3_nt: TGTGCCACCAGCTTCGCCGGAGCCAAGAACATTCAGTACTTC; cdr3_aa: CATSFAGAKNIQYF
j_call: TRBJ1-1; v_call: TRBV6-2/TRBV6-3; d_call: -; clone_size: many; cdr3_nt: TGTGCCAGCAGTTGGGGCTTACTGATGAACACTGAAGCTTTCTTT; cdr3_aa: CASSWGLLMNTEAFF
j_call: TRBJ2-5; v_call: TRBV2; d_call: TRBD2; clone_size: many; cdr3_nt: TGTGCCAGCAGACTCCCGGCGGGGGGACAAGAGACCCAGTACTTC; cdr3_aa: CASRLPAGGQETQYF
j_call: TRBJ1-6; v_call: TRBV6-1; d_call: -; clone_size: once; cdr3_nt: TGTGCCAGCAGAGAAGAGGGACACAAGAATTCACCCCTCCACTTT; cdr3_aa: CASREEGHKNSPLHF
j_call: TRBJ2-5; v_call: TRBV4-1; d_call: -; clone_size: many; cdr3_nt: TGCGCCAGCAGCCAAGTGATAGGTCGAGGCGAGACCCAGTACTTC; cdr3_aa: CASSQVIGRGETQYF
j_call: TRBJ2-5; v_call: TRBV10-2; d_call: TRBD2; clone_size: many; cdr3_nt: TGCGCCAGCAGCCAAGCGGGACCTGGGGAGACCCAGTACTTC; cdr3_aa: CASSQAGPGETQYF
j_call: TRBJ1-5; v_call: TRBV30; d_call: TRBD1; clone_size: many; cdr3_nt: TGTGCCTGGAGTAGGGGGCACGGTCAGCCCCAGCATTTT; cdr3_aa: CAWSRGHGQPQHF
j_call: TRBJ1-1; v_call: TRBV5-1; d_call: -; clone_size: many; cdr3_nt: TGCGCCAGCAGCTTGAATGCTGTCGATAGGGGTGAAGCTTTCTTT; cdr3_aa: CASSLNAVDRGEAFF
j_call: TRBJ1-1; v_call: TRBV30; d_call: -; clone_size: -; cdr3_nt: TGTGCCTGGAAAAGTCGACACCTAACTGAAGCTTTCTTT; cdr3_aa: CAWKSRHLTEAFF
j_call: TRBJ2-7; v_call: TRBV11-2; d_call: -; clone_size: many; cdr3_nt: TGTGCCAGCAGCTTAGACTATGGGGGATACGAGCAGTACTTC; cdr3_aa: CASSLDYGGYEQYF
j_call: TRBJ2-7; v_call: TRBV11-2; d_call: -; clone_size: -; cdr3_nt: TGTGCCAGCAGGCCGACGTCCGGTTCCTACGAGCAGTACTTC; cdr3_aa: CASRPTSGSYEQYF
j_call: TRBJ1-6; v_call: TRBV20-1; d_call: -; clone_size: many; cdr3_nt: TGCAGTGCTGAAAATGACAGAAACTATAATTCACCCCTCCACTTT; cdr3_aa: CSAENDRNYNSPLHF